This T cell receptor beta chain appears in the sequencing data of a study of cytomegalovirus exposure and HLA in healthy donors. Whole-study findings and limits: V- and J-gene trimming in TCR beta was tied to a missense DCLRE1C variant by an analysis performed later. A later examination showed that TCR association rates differed by HLA locus, with DRB1 most and HLA-C fewest.

On this clone: What it binds is unknown.

The primer mix had 60 Vbeta and 13 Jbeta primers. The method was immunoSEQ multiplex PCR; TCRdb's version includes in-frame clones alone and lacks a portion of them. The table shows over 150,000 clones, with around 77% occurring only once. V lost 6 bases and J lost 1, with 15 bases in between. CDR3 length: 15 residues. Germline lookup yields CDR1 SGHAT and CDR2 FQNNGV. This rearrangement joins TRBV11-2 to TRBJ1-1; D is perhaps TRBD1 (5 bases). Material: PBMCs. The receptor's source is a woman in her twenties or thirties in good health and CMV-seronegative. The CDR3 bases are TGTGCCAGCAGGCTACACCAGGGCCCGAACACTGAAGCTTTCTTT. It translates to CASRLHQGPNTEAFF.